Shown below are 5 T cell receptor beta chains from a single sample sequenced in a study of Ad26.COV2.S vaccination and SARS-CoV-2 variants. Sequenced by immunoSEQ multiplex PCR; TCRdb stores in-frame clones only, minus some. Here the sample spans around 86,000 clones, approximately 86% being singletons. The specimen comprised peripheral blood, sampled after recovery from COVID-19. These receptors all come from a human donor who had recovered from COVID-19.

This sequence joins TRBV5-1 and TRBJ2-7, with D possibly matching TRBD2 (5 bases). Germline CDR1 SGHRS, CDR2 YFSETQ. CDR3 length: 18 residues. Trimming left V 1 base short and J 0 bases short, with 20 bases between. CDR3 region: CASSLNGIFTSFSYEQYF. The CDR3 nucleotides are TGCGCCAGCAGCTTGAACGGGATTTTTACTAGTTTCTCCTACGAGCAGTACTTC.

The chain joins TRBV28 to TRBJ2-1, with D perhaps matching TRBD1 (6 bases). The V gene lost 8 bases and the J gene lost 9 bases, with 17 bases spanning the gap. Germline V gene data show CDR1 as MDHEN and CDR2 as SYDVKM. This CDR3 has 13 residues. The CDR3 DNA is TGTGCCAGCTTCGACACAGGGATAGGTGAGCAGTTCTTC. This codes for CASFDTGIGEQFF. The full variable domain, rest sourced from reference TRBV28 and TRBJ2-1, is DVKVTQSSRYLVKRTGEKVFLECVQDMDHENMFWYRQDPGLGLRLIYFSYDVKMKEKGDIPEGYSVSREKKERFSLILESASTNQTSMYLCASFDTGIGEQFFGPGTRLTVL.

The chain has TRBV7-9 and TRBJ2-1; possible D gene TRBD2, 5 bases. V lost 8 bases, J lost 7 bases, and 18 bases lay in between. Germline-derived CDR1 and CDR2 are SEHNR and FQNEAQ (reference sequence). The CDR3 consists of 14 residues. The CDR3 nucleotides read TGTGCCAGCCTATCCGAGGGAGTCGGGAATGAGCAGTTCTTC. Encoded protein: CASLSEGVGNEQFF.

J is TRBJ1-4 and V is TRBV7-6; TRBD1 is a possible D gene (6 bases). Germline V lookup: CDR1 SGHVS, CDR2 FNYEAQ. Between the trimmed V and J ends, which lost 6 bases and 4 bases, there was a span of 12 bases. The CDR3 runs to 14 residues. Written as DNA, the CDR3 is TGTGCCAGCAGTTTACAGGGTGGTAATGAAAAACTGTTTTTT. Its protein is CASSLQGGNEKLFF.

This clone was recorded a few times. V and J are TRBV19 and TRBJ2-3; D remains ambiguous. This CDR3 is built from 14 residues. With 5 bases removed from V and 2 bases from J, the gap between germline ends came to 11 bases. CDR1 and CDR2 from the germline V gene are LNHDA and SQIVND (reference sequence). The CDR3 DNA sequence: TGTGCCAGTAGTCAAAGGCCATCCACAGATACGCAGTATTTT. Protein product: CASSQRPSTDTQYF.